This T cell receptor beta chain was captured in a study of cytomegalovirus exposure and HLA in healthy donors. On this clone: Its antigen is not known.

Study findings and constraints: The authors later linked a missense DCLRE1C variant to TCR beta V- and J-gene trimming.

The PCR contained 60 Vbeta and 13 Jbeta primers. The protocol was immunoSEQ multiplex PCR, while the TCRdb copy is restricted to in-frame clones and leaves out a portion. The table has approximately 250,000 clones, over 75% seen once; the top ten hold less than 0.6%. The trim removed 5 bases at V and 8 bases at J, leaving 8 bases unmatched. Germline V gene lookup returns CDR1 SNHLY and CDR2 FYNNEI. This CDR3 contains 14 residues. V and J are TRBV2 and TRBJ1-4, with 7 bases that match TRBD1. This clonotype originated in a boy between 10 and 17 years old in good health and CMV-seronegative. The sample taken for sequencing was PBMCs. The DNA for the CDR3 is TGTGCCAGCAGTACGACAGGGAGACGAGAAAAACTGTTTTTT. It is translated as CASSTTGRREKLFF.